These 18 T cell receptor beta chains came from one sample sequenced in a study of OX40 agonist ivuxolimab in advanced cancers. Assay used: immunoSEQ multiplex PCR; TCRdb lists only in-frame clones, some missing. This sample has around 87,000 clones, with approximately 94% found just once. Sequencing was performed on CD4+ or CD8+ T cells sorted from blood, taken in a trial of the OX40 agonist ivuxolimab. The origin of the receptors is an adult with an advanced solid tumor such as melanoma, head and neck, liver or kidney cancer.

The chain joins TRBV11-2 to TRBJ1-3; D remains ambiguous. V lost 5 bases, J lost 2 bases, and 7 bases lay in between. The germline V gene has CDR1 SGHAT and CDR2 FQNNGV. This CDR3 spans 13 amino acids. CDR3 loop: CASSMGTGNTIYF. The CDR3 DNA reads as TGTGCCAGCAGCATGGGGACTGGAAACACCATATATTTT.

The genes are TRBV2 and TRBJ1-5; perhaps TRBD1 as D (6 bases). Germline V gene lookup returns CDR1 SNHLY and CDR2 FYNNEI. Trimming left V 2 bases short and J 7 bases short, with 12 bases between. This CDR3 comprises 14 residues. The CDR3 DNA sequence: TGTGCCAGCAGTGAAATCGGGGGGCAACAGCCCCAGCATTTT. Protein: CASSEIGGQQPQHF. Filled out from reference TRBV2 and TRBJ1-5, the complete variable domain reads EPEVTQTPSHQVTQMGQEVILRCVPISNHLYFYWYRQILGQKVEFLVSFYNNEISEKSEIFDDQFSVERPDGSNFTLKIRSTKLEDSAMYFCASSEIGGQQPQHFGDGTRLSIL.

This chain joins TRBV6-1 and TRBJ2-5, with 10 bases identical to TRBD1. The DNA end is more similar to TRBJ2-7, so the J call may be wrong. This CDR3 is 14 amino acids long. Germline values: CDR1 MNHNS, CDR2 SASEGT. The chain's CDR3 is CASILGQGVREQYF. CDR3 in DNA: TGTGCCAGCATTCTCGGACAGGGGGTACGCGAGCAGTACTTC.

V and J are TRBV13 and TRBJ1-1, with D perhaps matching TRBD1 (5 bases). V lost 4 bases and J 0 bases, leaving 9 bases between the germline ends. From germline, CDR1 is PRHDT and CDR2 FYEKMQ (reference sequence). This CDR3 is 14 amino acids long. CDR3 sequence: CASSSGRLNTEAFF. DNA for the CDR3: TGTGCCAGCAGCTCGGGACGGTTGAACACTGAAGCTTTCTTT.

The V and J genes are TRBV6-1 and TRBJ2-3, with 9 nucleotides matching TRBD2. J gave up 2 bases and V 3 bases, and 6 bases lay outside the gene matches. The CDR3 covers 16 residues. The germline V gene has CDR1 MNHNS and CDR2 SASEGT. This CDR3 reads CASSEVAGVATDTQYF. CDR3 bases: TGTGCCAGCAGTGAGGTAGCGGGAGTCGCCACAGATACGCAGTATTTT.

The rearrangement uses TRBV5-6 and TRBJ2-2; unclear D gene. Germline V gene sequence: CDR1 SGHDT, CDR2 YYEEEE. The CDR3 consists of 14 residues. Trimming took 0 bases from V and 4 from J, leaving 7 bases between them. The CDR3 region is CASSLGQATGELFF. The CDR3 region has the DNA TGTGCCAGCAGCTTGGGACAAGCCACCGGGGAGCTGTTTTTT. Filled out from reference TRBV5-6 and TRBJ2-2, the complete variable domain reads DAGVTQSPTHLIKTRGQQVTLRCSPKSGHDTVSWYQQALGQGPQFIFQYYEEEERQRGNFPDRFSGHQFPNYSSELNVNALLLGDSALYLCASSLGQATGELFFGEGSRLTVL.

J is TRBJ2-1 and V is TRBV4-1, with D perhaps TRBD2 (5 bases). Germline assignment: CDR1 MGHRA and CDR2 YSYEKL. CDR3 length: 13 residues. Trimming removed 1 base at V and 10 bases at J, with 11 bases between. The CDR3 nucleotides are TGCGCCAGCAGCCAAGGACCCCCGGGGGAGCAGTTCTTC. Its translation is CASSQGPPGEQFF.

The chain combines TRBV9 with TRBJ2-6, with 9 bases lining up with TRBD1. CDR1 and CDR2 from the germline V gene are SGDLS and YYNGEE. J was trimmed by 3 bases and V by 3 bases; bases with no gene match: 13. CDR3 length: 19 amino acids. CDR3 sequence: CASSDGPGQGSSGANVLTF. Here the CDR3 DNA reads TGTGCCAGCAGCGATGGGCCGGGACAGGGATCGAGTGGGGCCAACGTCCTGACTTTC. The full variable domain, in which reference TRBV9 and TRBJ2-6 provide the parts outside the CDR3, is DSGVTQTPKHLITATGQRVTLRCSPRSGDLSVYWYQQSLDQGLQFLIQYYNGEERAKGNILERFSAQQFPDLHSELNLSSLELGDSALYFCASSDGPGQGSSGANVLTFGAGSRLTVL.

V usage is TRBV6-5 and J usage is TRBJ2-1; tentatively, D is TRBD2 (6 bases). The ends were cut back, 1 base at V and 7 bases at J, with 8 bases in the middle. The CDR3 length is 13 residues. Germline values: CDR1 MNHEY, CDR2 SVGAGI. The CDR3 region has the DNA TGTGCCAGCAGTTACTTCGGAGGGAATGAGCAGTTCTTC. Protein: CASSYFGGNEQFF.

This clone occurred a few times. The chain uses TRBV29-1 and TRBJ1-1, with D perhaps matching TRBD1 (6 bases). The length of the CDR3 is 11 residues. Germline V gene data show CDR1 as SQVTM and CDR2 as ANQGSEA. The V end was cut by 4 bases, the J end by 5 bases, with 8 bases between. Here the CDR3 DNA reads TGCAGCGTTGGGAGGGGGACTGAAGCTTTCTTT. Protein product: CSVGRGTEAFF.

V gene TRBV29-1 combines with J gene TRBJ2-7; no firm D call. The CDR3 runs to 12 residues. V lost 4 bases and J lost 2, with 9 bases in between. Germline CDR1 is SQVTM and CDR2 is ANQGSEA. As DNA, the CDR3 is TGCAGCGTTGTATCCGGCCCCTACGAGCAGTACTTC. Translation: CSVVSGPYEQYF.

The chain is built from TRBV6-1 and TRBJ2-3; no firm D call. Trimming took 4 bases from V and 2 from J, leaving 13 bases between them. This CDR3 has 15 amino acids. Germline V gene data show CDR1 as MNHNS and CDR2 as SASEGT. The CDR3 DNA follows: TGTGCCAGCAGTGTCCCACCTAACCCCACAGATACGCAGTATTTT. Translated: CASSVPPNPTDTQYF.

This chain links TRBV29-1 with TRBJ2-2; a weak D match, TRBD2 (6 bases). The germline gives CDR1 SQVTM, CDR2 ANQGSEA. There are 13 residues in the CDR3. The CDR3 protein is CAGNSGNTGELFF. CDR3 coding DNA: TGCGCCGGAAATAGCGGCAACACCGGGGAGCTGTTTTTT.

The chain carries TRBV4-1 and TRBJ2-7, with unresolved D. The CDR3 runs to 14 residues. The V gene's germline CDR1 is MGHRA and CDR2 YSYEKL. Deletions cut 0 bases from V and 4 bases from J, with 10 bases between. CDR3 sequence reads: CASSQDIPRYEQYF. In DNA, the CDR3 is TGCGCCAGCAGCCAAGATATACCTCGGTACGAGCAGTACTTC.

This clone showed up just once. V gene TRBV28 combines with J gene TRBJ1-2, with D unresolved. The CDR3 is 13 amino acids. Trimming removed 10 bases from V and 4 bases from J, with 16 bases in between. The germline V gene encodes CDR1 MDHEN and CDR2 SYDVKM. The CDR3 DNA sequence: TGTGCCACCCGAGAGAGGGCCGGCTATGGCTACACCTTC. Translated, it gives CATRERAGYGYTF.

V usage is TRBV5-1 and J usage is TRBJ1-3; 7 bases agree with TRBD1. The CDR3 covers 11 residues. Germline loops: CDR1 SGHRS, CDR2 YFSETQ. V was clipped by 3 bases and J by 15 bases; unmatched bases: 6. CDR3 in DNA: TGCGCCAGCAGCTACGGACAGGATTCATATTTT. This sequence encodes CASSYGQDSYF.

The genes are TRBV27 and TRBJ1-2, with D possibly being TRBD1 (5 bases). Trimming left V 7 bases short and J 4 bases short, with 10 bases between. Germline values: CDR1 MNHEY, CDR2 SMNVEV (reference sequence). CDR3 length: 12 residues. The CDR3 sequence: CASMGPTYGYTF. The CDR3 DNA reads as TGTGCCAGCATGGGACCGACCTATGGCTACACCTTC.

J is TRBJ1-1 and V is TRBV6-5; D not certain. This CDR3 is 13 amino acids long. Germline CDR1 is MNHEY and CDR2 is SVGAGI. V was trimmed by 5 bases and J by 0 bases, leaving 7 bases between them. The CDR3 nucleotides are TGTGCCAGCAGTATCGGGGTGAACACTGAAGCTTTCTTT. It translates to CASSIGVNTEAFF.